The 18 T cell receptor beta chains below come from one sample, sequenced in a study of shared clonotypes between healthy human individuals. Assay used: immunoSEQ multiplex PCR; TCRdb lists only in-frame clones, some missing. The sample has roughly 1,800,000 clones, approximately 94% seen once; the top ten hold less than 1.5%. CD45RO-negative, CCR7-selected cells formed the naive CD8 fraction, which excluded terminally differentiated effector memory CD45RA+ cells. The sequenced material came from naive CD8+ T cells sorted from blood. Source of these receptors: a man in his late teens or twenties in good health.

The chain links TRBV27 to TRBJ2-2, with D unresolved. The CDR3 is made up of 13 amino acids. With 8 bases removed from V and 5 bases from J, the gap between germline ends came to 12 bases. Germline-derived CDR1 and CDR2 are MNHEY and SMNVEV (reference sequence). The CDR3 is CASGVYVTGELFF. The CDR3 DNA sequence: TGTGCCAGCGGGGTTTATGTTACCGGGGAGCTGTTTTTT.

About this clone: Other DNA sequences within the sample encode an identical CDR3. The gene calls are TRBV6-5 and TRBJ2-7; tentative D call: TRBD2 (7 bases). Deletions cut 0 bases from V and 7 bases from J, with 10 bases between. This CDR3 region has 13 residues. Germline lookup yields CDR1 MNHEY and CDR2 SVGAGI. As DNA, the CDR3 is TGTGCCAGCAGTTACTCGGGGGGGCGGGAGCAGTACTTC. Protein sequence: CASSYSGGREQYF.

J is TRBJ1-4 and V is TRBV10-2, with D unresolved. Germline CDR1 reads WSHSY; CDR2 reads SAAADI. This CDR3 spans 13 amino acids. V was cut by 2 bases and J by 8 bases, with 9 bases left in between. DNA for the CDR3: TGCGCCAGCAGTGAGGGGCCCAGGGAAAAACTGTTTTTT. This sequence encodes CASSEGPREKLFF.

The rearrangement joins TRBV28 to TRBJ1-3, with D tentatively TRBD1 (6 bases). The CDR3 has 17 residues. V lost 4 bases, J lost 0 bases, and 16 bases lay in between. Germline V gene data show CDR1 as MDHEN and CDR2 as SYDVKM. The CDR3 is CASSWGPTDVSGNTIYF. CDR3 coding DNA: TGTGCCAGCAGTTGGGGGCCTACAGATGTCTCTGGAAACACCATATATTTT.

As regards this clone: This could be a read error, since a much larger clone is one nucleotide away. Other DNA sequences in the same sample also yield this CDR3. The chain carries TRBV30 and TRBJ1-2; D is unclear. The CDR3 consists of 11 residues. Germline V gene data show CDR1 as GTSNPN and CDR2 as SVGIG (reference sequence). Trimming cost V 0 bases and J 3 bases, with 2 bases left between them. This CDR3 is CAWSVDYGYTF. The CDR3 nucleotides are TGTGCCTGGAGTGTTGACTATGGCTACACCTTC.

This clone occurred a few times. The CDR3 DNA follows: TGTGCCTGGAGTGTAATGGGCACAGATACGCAGTATTTT. This encodes CAWSVMGTDTQYF. The chain carries TRBV30 and TRBJ2-3; D gene uncertain. Germline V lookup: CDR1 GTSNPN, CDR2 SVGIG (reference sequence). Trimming took 0 bases from V and 1 from J, leaving 5 bases between them. The CDR3 has 13 residues.

This chain joins TRBV4-3 and TRBJ2-7, with unresolved D. This CDR3 is built from 14 residues. Germline CDR1 LGHNA, CDR2 YSLEER. The germline V and J ends were trimmed by 0 bases and 4 bases, with 10 bases remaining between them. CDR3 loop: CASSQDTANYEQYF. The DNA of the CDR3 is TGCGCCAGCAGCCAAGATACAGCCAATTACGAGCAGTACTTC.

The chain uses TRBV13 and TRBJ1-1; tentative D call: TRBD1 (6 bases). Looked up from germline, CDR1 is PRHDT and CDR2 is FYEKMQ (reference sequence). This CDR3 is 17 amino acids long. V was trimmed by 4 bases and J by 1 base, leaving 19 bases between them. The CDR3 bases are TGTGCCAGCAGCTCCCTTACCGAACAGGGCTCGAACACTGAAGCTTTCTTT. Translation: CASSSLTEQGSNTEAFF. The full variable domain, in which reference TRBV13 and TRBJ1-1 provide the parts outside the CDR3, is AAGVIQSPRHLIKEKRETATLKCYPIPRHDTVYWYQQGPGQDPQFLISFYEKMQSDKGSIPDRFSAQQFSDYHSELNMSSLELGDSALYFCASSSLTEQGSNTEAFFGQGTRLTVV.

The chain is built from TRBV7-9 and TRBJ2-1, with D hard to call. The V and J ends lost 1 base and 8 bases respectively, with 12 bases between them. Germline-derived CDR1 and CDR2 are SEHNR and FQNEAQ (reference sequence). The length of the CDR3 is 14 residues. The CDR3 sequence is CASSLDGWKDEQFF. The CDR3, as DNA: TGTGCCAGCAGCTTAGACGGATGGAAGGATGAGCAGTTCTTC.

The chain recombines TRBV27 with TRBJ2-1, with 13 nucleotides matching TRBD2. Unmatched junction bases numbered 15, after V lost 6 bases and J lost 7 bases. Germline values: CDR1 MNHEY, CDR2 SMNVEV (reference sequence). This CDR3 spans 18 amino acids. CDR3 DNA sequence: TGTGCCAGCAGCAAACTCGGACTAGCGGGAGTACTGGGAAATGAGCAGTTCTTC. Translation gives CASSKLGLAGVLGNEQFF.

This chain connects TRBV6-5 to TRBJ2-2; no firm D call. Germline-derived CDR1 and CDR2 are MNHEY and SVGAGI. CDR3 length equals 10 residues. V lost 8 bases and J 8 bases, leaving 6 bases between the germline ends. The DNA of the CDR3 is TGTGCCAGCTCTTGGGGGGAGCTGTTTTTT. Translated, it gives CASSWGELFF.

The V gene is TRBV9, the J gene TRBJ1-2; D may be TRBD1 (5 bases). CDR1 and CDR2 from the germline V gene are SGDLS and YYNGEE. There are 15 residues in the CDR3. Deletions cut 3 bases from V and 1 base from J, with 13 bases between. The CDR3 is CASSEGASVNYGYTF. Here the CDR3 DNA reads TGTGCCAGCAGCGAAGGGGCCTCAGTTAACTATGGCTACACCTTC.

The rearrangement links TRBV11-2 to TRBJ2-3, with a weak D call TRBD2 (6 bases). Germline V gives CDR1 SGHAT, CDR2 FQNNGV. The CDR3 totals 14 residues. V lost 4 bases, J lost 1 base, and 9 bases lay in between. This CDR3 reads CASSWAGRTDTQYF. The CDR3 DNA follows: TGTGCCAGCAGCTGGGCGGGACGCACAGATACGCAGTATTTT.

The chain links TRBV5-6 to TRBJ2-7, with D tentatively TRBD1 (6 bases). Germline CDR1 and CDR2: SGHDT and YYEEEE. V lost 4 bases to trimming and J lost 3 bases, with 14 bases between them. The CDR3 has 14 amino acids. The CDR3: CASSRQNRVYEQYF. In DNA form, the CDR3 reads TGTGCCAGCAGCCGTCAAAACAGGGTCTACGAGCAGTACTTC.

The V gene is TRBV13, the J gene TRBJ2-1, with 7 bases lining up with TRBD1. With 3 bases clipped from V and 5 bases from J, the junction kept 7 bases outside the gene matches. Germline CDR1 reads PRHDT; CDR2 reads FYEKMQ (reference sequence). This CDR3 has 15 amino acids. The CDR3 region is CASSFPGTDNNEQFF. CDR3 bases: TGTGCCAGCAGCTTTCCTGGGACAGACAACAATGAGCAGTTCTTC.

This clone was found once. The chain combines TRBV5-6 with TRBJ2-7; the D is unclear. The CDR3 spans 13 residues. Germline values: CDR1 SGHDT, CDR2 YYEEEE. Trimming pared 6 bases from V and 4 bases from J, leaving 14 bases between. The CDR3 spells CASTSTSPYEQYF. CDR3 coding DNA: TGTGCCAGCACCTCGACTTCTCCGTACGAGCAGTACTTC.

The chain is built from TRBV7-8 and TRBJ2-5; 11 nucleotides agree with TRBD1. Germline loops: CDR1 SGHVS, CDR2 FQNEAQ. The CDR3 consists of 16 residues. After removal of 5 bases from V and 5 bases from J, the junction contained 10 bases not matched to a gene. The CDR3 loop is CASSPGTGGPGETQYF. For the CDR3, the DNA is TGTGCCAGCAGCCCGGGGACAGGGGGTCCGGGGGAGACCCAGTACTTC.

This chain connects TRBV10-1 to TRBJ2-7, with TRBD1 as a possible D gene (6 bases). Deletions cut 11 bases from V and 4 bases from J, with 15 bases between. The CDR3 length is 12 residues. Per germline, CDR1 WNHNN and CDR2 SYGVQD (reference sequence). The CDR3 region is CAGNEGGYEQYF. The CDR3 nucleotides are TGCGCCGGTAACGAAGGGGGATACGAGCAGTACTTC.